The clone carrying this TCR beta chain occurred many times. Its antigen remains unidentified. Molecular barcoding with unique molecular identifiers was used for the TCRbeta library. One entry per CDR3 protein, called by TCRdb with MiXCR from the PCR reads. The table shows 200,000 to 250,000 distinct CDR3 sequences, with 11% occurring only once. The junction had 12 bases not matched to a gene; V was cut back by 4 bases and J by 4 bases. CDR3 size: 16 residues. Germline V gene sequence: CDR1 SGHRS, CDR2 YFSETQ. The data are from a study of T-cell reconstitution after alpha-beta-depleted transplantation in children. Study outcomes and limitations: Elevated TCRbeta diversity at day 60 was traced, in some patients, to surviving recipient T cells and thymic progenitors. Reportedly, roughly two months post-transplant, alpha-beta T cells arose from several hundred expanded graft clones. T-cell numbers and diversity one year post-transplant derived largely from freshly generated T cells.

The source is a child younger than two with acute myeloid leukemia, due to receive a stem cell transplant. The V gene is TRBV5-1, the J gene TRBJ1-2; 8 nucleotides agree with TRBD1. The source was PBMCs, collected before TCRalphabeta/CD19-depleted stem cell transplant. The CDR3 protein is CASSPGQAPSAYGYTF. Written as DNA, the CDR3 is TGCGCCAGCAGCCCGGGACAGGCGCCAAGCGCCTATGGCTACACCTTC.